Shown below are 32 T cell receptor beta chains from a single sample sequenced in a study of blood T cells in healthy people across ages (dated by TCRdb to 2013 to 2016). The method was 5' RACE. These reads were obtained on an Illumina HiSeq 2500. A second PCR of roughly 7 to 12 cycles was run with a J-beta primer mix and a sample-barcoded 5' primer. In TCRdb, the public reads were trimmed at Q25 with fastp and aligned with MiXCR, with productive beta chains retained. Each entry merges the rows of one CDR3 protein and shows their most common DNA and genes. The sample has hundreds of thousands of distinct CDR3 sequences on record, about 36% of them singletons. The ten top clones hold over 10% of the sample. Sequenced input: blood. These receptors came from a man younger than 35 in good health.

With respect to this clonotype: A much larger clonotype is one base distant, so this may be a read error. The chain uses TRBV10-3 and TRBJ1-1, with D maybe TRBD1 (5 bases). The CDR3 sequence is 14 residues long. The germline gives CDR1 ENHRY, CDR2 SYGVKD. The CDR3 protein is CAISDNWGNPEAFF. The CDR3 region has the DNA TGTGCCATCAGTGATAACTGGGGGAACCCTGAAGCTTTCTTT.

In its sample, this clonotype was seen many times. The chain uses TRBV20-1 and TRBJ2-3, with 9 bases lining up with TRBD2. V shed 1 base, J shed 0 bases, and the junction held 5 bases outside the gene matches. This CDR3 is built from 16 residues. Germline CDR1 DFQATT, CDR2 SNEGSKA (reference sequence). CDR3: CSARALAGLSTDTQYF. As DNA, the CDR3 is TGCAGTGCTAGAGCGCTAGCGGGGCTTAGCACAGATACGCAGTATTTT.

The rearrangement uses TRBV7-2 and TRBJ1-1, with no clear D. Germline V gives CDR1 SGHTA, CDR2 FQGNSA. V was shortened by 1 base and J by 4 bases, with 10 bases between the two germline ends. This CDR3 contains 14 residues. CDR3 in DNA: TGTGCCAGCAGCTTAGAGAGAAGGTCCACTGAAGCTTTCTTT. It is translated as CASSLERRSTEAFF.

This clonotype was found many times. The genes are TRBV20-1 and TRBJ2-3; D is ambiguous. Germline values: CDR1 DFQATT, CDR2 SNEGSKA (reference sequence). There are 13 residues in the CDR3. Here the CDR3 reads CSATDGTPGTQYF. For the CDR3, the DNA is TGCAGCGCCACGGACGGCACCCCGGGTACGCAGTATTTT.

Comment on this clonotype: A much larger clone lies a single base off, so this may be a read error. The V gene is TRBV20-1, the J gene TRBJ2-3; 9 bases map to TRBD1. The germline CDR1 and CDR2 sequences are DFQATT and SNEGSKA (reference sequence). V gave up 6 bases and J gave up 5 bases; unmatched junction bases: 9. CDR3 length equals 14 residues. CDR3 in amino acids: CSAPGQGFIDTQYF. The CDR3 coding sequence is TGCAGTGCCCCGGGACAGGGTTTCATAGATACGCAGTATTTT.

Comment on this clonotype: The junction shows a germline mismatch at one end, possibly a read error. In DNA, the CDR3 is TGCAGTGCTAGAATACCTAGCGGGGGGGACACAGGTACGCAGTATTTT. This gives the protein CSARIPSGGDTGTQYF. The chain links TRBV20-1 to TRBJ2-3, with TRBD2 identical over 12 bases. Germline CDR1 reads DFQATT; CDR2 reads SNEGSKA (reference sequence). The CDR3 runs to 16 residues.

This clonotype occurred a few times. This chain links TRBV4-3 with TRBJ1-2; no clear D gene. The CDR3 loop spans 16 amino acids. Looked up from germline, CDR1 is LGHNA and CDR2 is YSLEER. V was pared by 1 base and J by 1 base, with 13 bases between. The CDR3 loop reads CASSQALDSLNYGYTF. The CDR3 DNA follows: TGCGCCAGCAGCCAAGCTCTGGACTCCCTTAACTATGGCTACACCTTC.

A word on this clonotype: The junction and the germline gene differ at one end; a read error may be behind it. The rearrangement uses TRBV13 and TRBJ2-6; the D gene is possibly TRBD2 (5 bases). The CDR3 spans 16 residues. Germline V gene lookup returns CDR1 PRHDT and CDR2 FYEKMQ (reference sequence). The CDR3 protein is CASSPTWGVRADVLTF. CDR3 DNA: TGTGCCAGCAGCCCAACCTGGGGAGTGAGGGCCGACGTCCTGACTTTC.

The chain employs TRBV20-1 and TRBJ2-5, with D unclear. The V gene's germline CDR1 is DFQATT and CDR2 SNEGSKA (reference sequence). The CDR3 totals 15 residues. Trimming left V 4 bases short and J 4 bases short, with 19 bases between. This CDR3 reads CSATPEARAVETQYF. CDR3 nucleotide sequence: TGCAGTGCTACTCCAGAAGCTCGAGCAGTAGAGACCCAGTACTTC.

About this clonotype itself: Just one base apart from a much larger clone, this may be a read error. The chain carries TRBV3-1 and TRBJ1-2; D remains unclear. The germline gives CDR1 LGHDT, CDR2 YNNKEL (reference sequence). The CDR3 is 14 residues long. Trimming pared 0 bases from V and 8 bases from J, leaving 13 bases between. Here the CDR3 reads CASSQEFPFEGYTF. The CDR3 DNA reads as TGTGCCAGCAGCCAAGAGTTCCCGTTTGAGGGCTACACCTTC.

The V gene is TRBV5-1, the J gene TRBJ2-5; 7 bases map to TRBD2. The CDR3 extends over 14 amino acids. V lost 3 bases and J lost 4; bases outside the gene matches: 6. Germline CDR1 and CDR2: SGHRS and YFSETQ. The CDR3 region is CASSSNPGGETQYF. As DNA, the CDR3 is TGCGCCAGCAGCTCTAACCCGGGGGGAGAGACCCAGTACTTC.

The chain joins TRBV25-1 to TRBJ2-5; 13 bases line up with TRBD2. The DNA matches TRBJ2-7 better at its end, which makes the J call doubtful. Germline-derived CDR1 and CDR2 are MGHDK and SYGVNS. The CDR3 covers 16 residues. The CDR3 spells CASSSTSGGSPYEQYF. CDR3 sequence (DNA): TGTGCCAGCAGTTCGACTAGCGGGGGGTCACCCTACGAGCAGTACTTC.

This clonotype occurred a few times. The chain couples TRBV20-1 to TRBJ2-1, with unresolved D. The V and J ends lost 6 bases and 10 bases respectively, with 13 bases between them. The germline V gene has CDR1 DFQATT and CDR2 SNEGSKA (reference sequence). This CDR3 comprises 11 residues. The CDR3 reads CSASGVGEQFF. The CDR3, as DNA: TGCAGTGCCAGTGGGGTTGGGGAGCAGTTCTTC.

The sample holds many counts of this clonotype. This chain uses TRBV7-2 with TRBJ2-3, with 13 bases lining up with TRBD2. J gave up 2 bases and V 5 bases, and 10 bases lay outside the gene matches. Germline CDR1 and CDR2: SGHTA and FQGNSA. The CDR3 loop spans 18 amino acids. The CDR3 reads CASSQLAGGLLYTDTQYF. The CDR3 nucleotides read TGTGCCAGCAGCCAACTAGCGGGGGGGCTACTGTACACAGATACGCAGTATTTT.

V is TRBV5-1 and J is TRBJ2-1; a possible D gene is TRBD1 (6 bases). The V end was cut by 0 bases, the J end by 2 bases, with 9 bases between. Per the germline V gene, CDR1 is SGHRS and CDR2 is YFSETQ. The CDR3 is 15 residues long. The CDR3 region is CASSLAPGAYNEQFF. CDR3 nucleotide sequence: TGCGCCAGCAGCTTGGCGCCAGGGGCCTACAATGAGCAGTTCTTC.

Many counts were recorded for this clonotype. A much bigger clone sits one base away, suggesting this may be a read error. The V and J genes are TRBV7-2 and TRBJ2-3, with 8 bases lining up with TRBD1. V shed 7 bases, J shed 8 bases, and the junction held 8 bases outside the gene matches. The germline V gene has CDR1 SGHTA and CDR2 FQGNSA. The CDR3 extends over 13 amino acids. The CDR3 protein is CASTWTGMPTQYF. Written as DNA, the CDR3 is TGTGCCAGCACCTGGACAGGGATGCCTACGCAGTATTTT.

This clonotype showed up just a few times. The V call is TRBV25-1, the J call TRBJ1-4; D remains ambiguous. The V end was cut by 8 bases, the J end by 8 bases, with 12 bases between. This CDR3 is 12 amino acids long. Germline assignment: CDR1 MGHDK and CDR2 SYGVNS. The CDR3 sequence: CASRANDEKLFF. Here the CDR3 DNA reads TGTGCCAGCCGTGCTAATGACGAAAAACTGTTTTTT.

Details on this clonotype: One base away lies a much larger clone, so this may be a sequencing read error. The V and J genes are TRBV4-2 and TRBJ1-2; 8 bases are a match to TRBD1. CDR1 is LGHNA and CDR2 is YNFKEQ in the germline V gene. V gave up 0 bases and J gave up 6 bases; unmatched junction bases: 12. CDR3 length equals 17 residues. DNA for the CDR3: TGTGCCAGCAGCCAAGATAGTGTCCAGGGGGCAGGGCATGGCTACACCTTC. Amino acids: CASSQDSVQGAGHGYTF.

This clonotype was seen more than once but under ten times. The chain uses TRBV12-3 or TRBV12-4 and TRBJ1-5; 10 nucleotides agree with TRBD1. J was trimmed by 8 bases and V by 5 bases; bases with no gene match: 6. The CDR3 loop spans 14 amino acids. The CDR3 loop reads CASSPRDRGEPQHF. CDR3 DNA sequence: TGTGCCAGCAGTCCTCGGGACAGGGGAGAGCCCCAGCATTTT.

This clonotype turned up a few times. The rearrangement joins TRBV18 to TRBJ1-2; a weak D match, TRBD1 (5 bases). In germline, CDR1 is KGHSH, CDR2 LQKENI. Trimming left V 2 bases short and J 2 bases short, with 21 bases between. The CDR3 consists of 18 residues. Here the CDR3 reads CASSPTPPYSGGNYGYTF. The DNA of the CDR3 is TGTGCCAGCTCACCAACGCCCCCTTATTCCGGGGGGAACTATGGCTACACCTTC.

This clonotype has only a few counts. The chain combines TRBV20-1 with TRBJ2-1, with D tentatively TRBD2 (5 bases). V shed 0 bases and J shed 5 bases, with 14 bases lying between them. Germline V gene lookup returns CDR1 DFQATT and CDR2 SNEGSKA (reference sequence). The CDR3 contains 15 residues. In DNA form, the CDR3 reads TGCAGTGCTAGAGATATGGCTAGCCCTGACAATGAGCAGTTCTTC. Its translation: CSARDMASPDNEQFF.

The DNA of the CDR3 is TGCAGCGTCATTGGGGAGGGCAATGAGCAGTACTTC. Encoded protein: CSVIGEGNEQYF. The genes are TRBV29-1 and TRBJ2-7; 7 bases fit TRBD2. This CDR3 is built from 12 residues. The junction had 9 bases not matched to a gene; V was cut back by 6 bases and J by 7 bases. Germline V gene data show CDR1 as SQVTM and CDR2 as ANQGSEA.

Points on this clonotype: One end of the junction fails to match germline, which may point to a read error. The rearrangement uses TRBV28 and TRBJ1-6; D is unclear. The CDR3 is 14 amino acids. CDR1 is MDHEN and CDR2 is SYDVKM in the germline V gene. The CDR3 is CASSTQTGNSPPHF. The CDR3 coding sequence is TGTGCCAGCAGCACTCAAACTGGGAATTCACCCCCCCACTTT.

The chain uses TRBV4-2 and TRBJ1-1; TRBD1 might be the D (5 bases). V was trimmed by 0 bases and J by 8 bases, leaving 16 bases between them. The length of the CDR3 is 15 residues. The germline CDR1 and CDR2 sequences are LGHNA and YNFKEQ. The CDR3 reads CASSQDQAAGQEAFF. CDR3 coding DNA: TGTGCCAGCAGCCAAGATCAGGCCGCGGGGCAGGAAGCTTTCTTT.

This chain connects TRBV7-2 to TRBJ2-1; D uncertain. The CDR3 totals 14 residues. Trimming took off 2 bases at V and 6 bases at J, with 11 bases between the two ends. Germline V gene lookup returns CDR1 SGHTA and CDR2 FQGNSA. CDR3 bases: TGTGCCAGCAGCTTAATGACACCGACCAATGAGCAGTTCTTC. Residues: CASSLMTPTNEQFF.

This chain uses TRBV10-3 with TRBJ2-5; D is undetermined. The ends were cut back, 6 bases at V and 11 bases at J, with 13 bases in the middle. Looked up from germline, CDR1 is ENHRY and CDR2 is SYGVKD. This CDR3 region has 11 residues. The CDR3 is CAISPANEQYF. The CDR3 nucleotides are TGTGCCATCAGCCCAGCTAATGAGCAGTACTTC.

Concerning this clonotype: Just one base apart from a much larger clone, this may be a read error. V gene TRBV12-3 or TRBV12-4 combines with J gene TRBJ1-6; tentatively, D is TRBD1 (6 bases). CDR3 length: 15 residues. This CDR3 is CASSLRGAGNSPPHF. The DNA of the CDR3 is TGTGCCAGCAGTTTACGGGGGGCAGGGAATTCACCCCCCCACTTT.

V usage is TRBV20-1 and J usage is TRBJ1-2, with 8 bases matching TRBD1. With V trimmed by 3 bases and J by 7 bases, 10 bases remained unmatched. The CDR3 is 14 residues long. Germline-derived CDR1 and CDR2 are DFQATT and SNEGSKA (reference sequence). The DNA of the CDR3 is TGCAGTGCTAGCCCCGGACAGGGAGGTAGTGGCTACACCTTC. This translates into CSASPGQGGSGYTF.

Comment on this clonotype: The junction and the germline gene differ at one end; a read error may be behind it. V usage is TRBV20-1 and J usage is TRBJ2-1; D ambiguous. The CDR3 is 15 amino acids. Germline lookup yields CDR1 DFQATT and CDR2 SNEGSKA (reference sequence). The CDR3 spells CSAKPNQDLEETQFF. CDR3 nucleotides: TGCAGCGCTAAGCCTAATCAGGATCTGGAAGAGACCCAGTTCTTC.

The gene calls are TRBV5-5 and TRBJ1-2; TRBD1 aligns across 7 bases. Trimming removed 4 bases from V and 7 bases from J; junction bases left unmatched: 13. Germline CDR1 is SGHKS and CDR2 is YYEKEE (reference sequence). CDR3 length: 15 amino acids. The CDR3 spells CASSDPPGGNPGYTF. In DNA form, the CDR3 reads TGTGCCAGCAGCGACCCTCCAGGGGGAAACCCTGGCTACACCTTC.

This chain connects TRBV29-1 to TRBJ1-5; D unclear. The CDR3 spans 11 residues. Germline-derived CDR1 and CDR2 are SQVTM and ANQGSEA. V was trimmed by 4 bases and J by 11 bases, leaving 12 bases between them. CDR3 DNA: TGCAGCGTTGGGTTTAGGTCGGCCCAGCATTTT. It translates to CSVGFRSAQHF.

The chain employs TRBV20-1 and TRBJ1-5; D ambiguous. V was shortened by 3 bases and J by 3 bases, with 12 bases between the two germline ends. This CDR3 is built from 14 residues. Germline values: CDR1 DFQATT, CDR2 SNEGSKA (reference sequence). The CDR3, as DNA: TGCAGTGCTAGCTCCCGGGGATTCAATCAGCCCCAGCATTTT. It codes for CSASSRGFNQPQHF.